This paragraph covers one T cell receptor (beta chain) sequence. Its antigen is not identified. The data were produced by immunoSEQ multiplex PCR, yet TCRdb's version contains in-frame clones alone and is incomplete. The sample has under 80,000 clones, approximately 85% seen once. The sample is drawn from a study of OX40 agonist ivuxolimab in advanced cancers. As for the study in general: Hepatocellular carcinoma, melanoma, renal cell or head and neck cancer affected the dose-escalation patients.

V gave up 5 bases and J gave up 7 bases, with 15 bases separating them. CDR3 length: 13 amino acids. Germline lookup yields CDR1 MNHNS and CDR2 SASEGT. Study results and limitations: CD4+ and CD8+ T cells in blood underwent clonal expansion by week 6 at 0.1 to 3.0 mg/kg.

This chain connects TRBV6-1 to TRBJ2-7; perhaps TRBD2 as D (7 bases). The sequencing used CD4+ or CD8+ T cells sorted from blood, collected in a trial of the OX40 agonist ivuxolimab. The clonotype comes from an adult with an advanced solid tumor such as melanoma, head and neck, liver or kidney cancer. In nucleotides, the CDR3 is TGTGCCAGCAGTCCAGGGGAGGGACGGGAGCAGTACTTC. Protein: CASSPGEGREQYF.